The 28 T cell receptor beta chains reported below all come from one sample, sequenced in a study of T cells after yellow fever vaccination. TCRdb independently ran MiXCR on the 5' RACE reads; one entry per CDR3 protein. The data hold more than 95,000 distinct CDR3 sequences, with about 8.2% observed a single time. This sample comprised CD8+ T cells sorted from PBMCs, obtained on the day of the yellow fever booster vaccination. These receptors were collected from a man between 18 and 29 years old who received the YFV17D yellow fever vaccine.

The chain is built from TRBV7-6 and TRBJ1-5; a weak D match, TRBD1 (6 bases). The V end lost 0 bases, the J end lost 9 bases, and 9 bases lay between the germline ends. Germline CDR1 reads SGHVS; CDR2 reads FNYEAQ. The CDR3 spans 13 residues. The CDR3 loop reads CASSLAQGRPQHF. Written as DNA, the CDR3 is TGTGCCAGCAGCTTAGCGCAGGGGCGGCCCCAGCATTTT.

This clonotype was counted ten times or more. The V and J genes are TRBV6-1 and TRBJ2-2, with D perhaps TRBD2 (5 bases). The CDR3 runs 15 residues. The V gene lost 1 base and the J gene lost 0 bases, with 6 bases spanning the gap. Germline V CDR1 and CDR2: MNHNS, SASEGT. The CDR3 DNA reads as TGTGCCAGCAGTGAAGAACTAGCGAACACCGGGGAGCTGTTTTTT. Translation: CASSEELANTGELFF.

The chain carries TRBV2 and TRBJ2-5; no reliable D call. This CDR3 is 13 amino acids long. Germline CDR1 is SNHLY and CDR2 is FYNNEI. V lost 8 bases, J lost 2 bases, and 12 bases lay in between. CDR3 sequence reads: CASFDLGQETQYF. DNA for the CDR3: TGTGCCAGCTTCGATTTGGGGCAAGAGACCCAGTACTTC.

This clonotype was found a few times. The V gene is TRBV19, the J gene TRBJ1-1; D unresolved. Germline CDR1 is LNHDA and CDR2 is SQIVND (reference sequence). V was pared by 3 bases and J by 1 base, with 3 bases between. The CDR3 loop spans 12 amino acids. CDR3 loop: CASSMGNTEAFF. CDR3 DNA sequence: TGTGCCAGTAGTATGGGGAACACTGAAGCTTTCTTT.

This clonotype came up many times. The chain has TRBV6-6 and TRBJ2-3, with D hard to call. The length of the CDR3 is 16 residues. V lost 0 bases and J lost 0, with 10 bases in between. Germline V gene data show CDR1 as MNHNY and CDR2 as SVGAGI (reference sequence). CDR3 loop: CASSYSGSSSTDTQYF. The CDR3 DNA reads as TGTGCCAGCAGTTACTCAGGCTCATCGAGCACAGATACGCAGTATTTT.

The genes are TRBV12-3 or TRBV12-4 and TRBJ2-5; the D gene is possibly TRBD1 (6 bases). CDR3 length equals 12 residues. V lost 7 bases to trimming and J lost 5 bases, with 11 bases between them. In DNA, the CDR3 is TGTGCCAGCAACAGGGAGCGGGAGACCCAGTACTTC. Translating it yields CASNRERETQYF.

V gene TRBV7-8 combines with J gene TRBJ2-3; D not certain. Trimming removed 1 base from V and 5 bases from J, with 10 bases in between. This CDR3 has 14 residues. CDR1 SGHVS and CDR2 FQNEAQ come from the germline V gene. The CDR3 DNA reads TGTGCCAGCAGCTTAGATGGGCCGTTAGATACGCAGTATTTT. This sequence encodes CASSLDGPLDTQYF.

The chain employs TRBV5-6 and TRBJ1-2; 8 bases fit TRBD1. The V gene's germline CDR1 is SGHDT and CDR2 YYEEEE. This CDR3 comprises 15 residues. V lost 0 bases to trimming and J lost 3 bases; unmatched junction nucleotides: 4. DNA for the CDR3: TGTGCCAGCAGCTTGGGTGGACAGGGCTACTATGGCTACACCTTC. It encodes CASSLGGQGYYGYTF.

This clonotype was seen only a few times. The chain is built from TRBV15 and TRBJ2-1; 10 bases are a match to TRBD2. Trimming removed 0 bases from V and 5 bases from J; junction bases left unmatched: 7. The CDR3 totals 17 residues. CDR1 is LNHNV and CDR2 is YYDKDF in the germline V gene (reference sequence). The CDR3, as DNA: TGTGCCACCAGCAGAGATTACAGCGGGGGGGCTAACAATGAGCAGTTCTTC. It specifies CATSRDYSGGANNEQFF.

J is TRBJ1-5 and V is TRBV27, with D uncertain. The CDR3 is 14 amino acids. Germline CDR1 and CDR2: MNHEY and SMNVEV (reference sequence). V gave up 2 bases and J gave up 7 bases, with 12 bases separating them. This chain's CDR3 is CASSLGGFGQPQHF. The CDR3 nucleotides are TGTGCCAGCAGTTTAGGCGGGTTCGGACAGCCCCAGCATTTT.

The V gene is TRBV12-3 or TRBV12-4, the J gene TRBJ2-1; 7 bases line up with TRBD2. The CDR3 length is 14 residues. Trimming removed 6 bases from V and 4 bases from J; junction bases left unmatched: 6. The DNA of the CDR3 is TGTGCCAGCAGCGGAGCGGGGAGGTACAATGAGCAGTTCTTC. Translated, it gives CASSGAGRYNEQFF.

This clonotype was counted only a few times. The chain combines TRBV5-5 with TRBJ2-7; possible D gene TRBD1, 6 bases. CDR3 length: 17 amino acids. Trimming stripped 0 bases from V and 0 bases from J, with 16 bases between. In germline, CDR1 is SGHKS, CDR2 YYEKEE (reference sequence). CDR3 bases: TGTGCCAGCAGCTTGGGGGAATTTACAGGGAGCTCCTACGAGCAGTACGTC. Protein product: CASSLGEFTGSSYEQYV.

The CDR3 DNA sequence: TGTGCCAGCAGCACAAGACAGGGGGCGGACACTGAAGCTTTCTTT. It specifies CASSTRQGADTEAFF. The gene calls are TRBV7-9 and TRBJ1-1, with 10 bases matching TRBD1. The CDR3 runs 15 residues. V was clipped by 5 bases and J by 3 bases; unmatched bases: 6. The germline CDR1 and CDR2 sequences are SEHNR and FQNEAQ (reference sequence).

The rearrangement uses TRBV6-2 or TRBV6-3 and TRBJ2-1, with TRBD2 matching 9 bases. CDR1 and CDR2 from the germline V gene are MNHEY and SVGEGT. The length of the CDR3 is 15 residues. J lost 6 bases, V lost 4 bases, and 7 bases had no gene match. CDR3 nucleotides: TGTGCCAGCAGTTCGGCGGGGGGGCCTGGCAATGAGCAGTTCTTC. Its protein product is CASSSAGGPGNEQFF.

This clonotype was seen only a few times. The V call is TRBV6-6, the J call TRBJ1-4; no firm D call. The germline CDR1 and CDR2 sequences are MNHNY and SVGAGI (reference sequence). V lost 6 bases to trimming and J lost 4 bases, with 9 bases between them. CDR3 length: 13 residues. CDR3 protein: CASRDGINEKLFF. DNA for the CDR3: TGTGCCAGCAGGGACGGAATTAATGAAAAACTGTTTTTT.

This chain uses TRBV7-8 with TRBJ1-4, with TRBD1 matching 11 bases. The CDR3 consists of 17 residues. V was pared by 4 bases and J by 1 base, with 5 bases of the junction left unmatched. Germline assignment: CDR1 SGHVS and CDR2 FQNEAQ. In nucleotides, the CDR3 is TGTGCCAGCAGCTCAGGACAGGGGGCAGGAACTAATGAAAAACTGTTTTTT. Amino acids: CASSSGQGAGTNEKLFF.

In this sample, this clonotype turned up a few times. The chain combines TRBV6-1 with TRBJ1-2, with D unclear. V lost 2 bases and J 13 bases, leaving 11 bases between the germline ends. CDR1 is MNHNS and CDR2 is SASEGT in the germline V gene. CDR3 size: 11 residues. In DNA form, the CDR3 reads TGTGCCAGCAGTGAACGTGAGGGTTCCACCTTC. Its translation: CASSEREGSTF.

This clonotype was detected only a few times. V usage is TRBV7-6 and J usage is TRBJ2-1, with 7 positions matching TRBD1. CDR3 size: 12 residues. The V gene end was trimmed by 5 bases and the J gene end by 7 bases; junction bases not matched to a gene: 2. Germline-derived CDR1 and CDR2 are SGHVS and FNYEAQ. DNA of the CDR3: TGTGCCAGCAGCGACAGGGAGAATGAGCAGTTCTTC. Protein: CASSDRENEQFF.

The chain has TRBV9 and TRBJ2-3; TRBD2 matches 7 bases. Germline loops: CDR1 SGDLS, CDR2 YYNGEE. V gave up 4 bases and J gave up 2 bases; unmatched junction bases: 7. The CDR3 is made up of 15 amino acids. The CDR3 protein is CASSTGGGLTDTQYF. CDR3 DNA sequence: TGTGCCAGCAGCACAGGCGGGGGACTCACAGATACGCAGTATTTT. The variable domain in full, completed from reference TRBV9 and TRBJ2-3, reads DSGVTQTPKHLITATGQRVTLRCSPRSGDLSVYWYQQSLDQGLQFLIQYYNGEERAKGNILERFSAQQFPDLHSELNLSSLELGDSALYFCASSTGGGLTDTQYFGPGTRLTVL.

Ten or more counts support this clonotype. The J gene is TRBJ2-7, the V gene TRBV4-3; D perhaps matches TRBD1 (5 bases). Per the germline V gene, CDR1 is LGHNA and CDR2 is YSLEER. The CDR3 is made up of 15 amino acids. Trimming cost V 0 bases and J 2 bases, with 11 bases left between them. The CDR3 nucleotides are TGCGCCAGCAGCCAAGACACGGTGGGGCCCTACGAGCAGTACTTC. This sequence encodes CASSQDTVGPYEQYF.

At least ten counts were recorded for this clonotype. This chain joins TRBV12-3 or TRBV12-4 and TRBJ1-2, with D uncertain. The V end lost 1 base, the J end lost 3 bases, and 6 bases lay between the germline ends. CDR3 length equals 13 residues. CDR3 sequence: CASSLGGDYGYTF. The CDR3 DNA sequence: TGTGCCAGCAGTTTAGGCGGCGACTATGGCTACACCTTC.

V usage is TRBV19 and J usage is TRBJ2-1; D might be TRBD2 (5 bases). There are 13 residues in the CDR3. Germline lookup yields CDR1 LNHDA and CDR2 SQIVND (reference sequence). V shed 4 bases and J shed 5 bases, with 9 bases lying between them. CDR3: CASSNGVHNEQFF. CDR3 bases: TGTGCCAGTAGTAACGGGGTCCACAATGAGCAGTTCTTC.

V gene TRBV7-3 combines with J gene TRBJ2-2; D remains unclear. The germline gives CDR1 SGHTA, CDR2 FQGTGA. V dropped 2 bases and J dropped 2 bases, with 9 bases sitting between them. The CDR3 consists of 15 residues. The chain's CDR3 is CASSLFGPNTGELFF. The CDR3 nucleotides are TGTGCCAGCAGCTTATTCGGACCCAACACCGGGGAGCTGTTTTTT.

In its sample, this clonotype was seen many times. The chain carries TRBV30 and TRBJ2-7, with D tentatively TRBD1 (5 bases). The CDR3 covers 13 residues. V lost 3 bases to trimming and J lost 0 bases, with 9 bases between them. The germline gives CDR1 GTSNPN, CDR2 SVGIG (reference sequence). Written as DNA, the CDR3 is TGTGCCTGGAGACCACAGGTCTCCTACGAGCAGTACTTC. It is translated as CAWRPQVSYEQYF.

This clonotype was seen more than once but under ten times. The chain carries TRBV24-1 and TRBJ2-5; D ambiguous. The CDR3 length is 13 residues. V lost 7 bases and J lost 3, with 11 bases in between. Germline CDR1 reads KGHDR; CDR2 reads SFDVKD. The CDR3 nucleotides read TGTGCCACCAGGGGGATTGGGGAAGAGACCCAGTACTTC. Translation gives CATRGIGEETQYF.

The chain combines TRBV4-2 with TRBJ1-2, with TRBD1 matching over 7 bases. V lost 0 bases and J lost 10; bases outside the gene matches: 11. The CDR3 spans 15 residues. CDR1 LGHNA and CDR2 YNFKEQ come from the germline V gene. The CDR3 bases are TGTGCCAGCAGCCAAGAATCGGGGAGAGGGGGCGCCTACACCTTC. This codes for CASSQESGRGGAYTF.

This clonotype has only a few counts. The gene calls are TRBV5-6 and TRBJ2-5; D is ambiguous. CDR1 SGHDT and CDR2 YYEEEE come from the germline V gene. The V end was cut by 0 bases, the J end by 10 bases, with 10 bases between. CDR3 length: 12 residues. The CDR3, as DNA: TGTGCCAGCAGCTTGGGGGCGTCGGACCAGTACTTC. This gives the protein CASSLGASDQYF.

The chain employs TRBV5-5 and TRBJ2-2; D gene ambiguous. The CDR3 spans 15 residues. V was shortened by 1 base and J by 4 bases, with 11 bases between the two germline ends. Germline-derived CDR1 and CDR2 are SGHKS and YYEKEE (reference sequence). CDR3 protein: CASSLNARVTGELFF. CDR3 nucleotides: TGTGCCAGCAGCTTGAACGCTAGGGTCACCGGGGAGCTGTTTTTT.